The rows below give T cell receptor beta chains drawn from one sample of a study of graft-versus-host responses after intestinal transplantation. Their antigens are not known. The repertoire was sequenced with immunoSEQ multiplex PCR; TCRdb's copy has only in-frame clones and lacks some. The sample includes 99,000 or so clones, about 88% seen only once; the top ten take more than 0.8%. Sample: unstimulated CD4+ T cells sorted from spleen or lymph node cells, taken before intestinal transplant. The source of these receptors is a human donor who received an intestinal transplant. Each CDR3 is given with its conserved first and last residue. A D gene is named only where the DNA matches it firmly. Clone sizes are given selectively: once, few, many, or a class where the clone is expanded.

CASRDRQADGYTF	TGTGCCAGCAGAGACAGACAGGCCGATGGCTACACCTTC	NA	TRBJ1-2	TRBV6-5	NA
CASCLGPTPNNEQFF	TGTGCCAGCTGCCTGGGGCCAACCCCTAACAATGAGCAGTTCTTC	NA	TRBJ2-1	TRBV27	NA
CSVVFGRRYEQYF	TGCAGCGTTGTTTTCGGGAGGAGGTACGAGCAGTACTTC	few	TRBJ2-7	TRBV29-1	TRBD2
CASSLGLTGANTEAFF	TGCGCCAGCAGCTTGGGACTCACGGGGGCGAACACTGAAGCTTTCTTT	NA	TRBJ1-1	TRBV5-1	NA
CASSSPSLMQQYF	TGCGCCAGCAGCTCACCCTCCCTTATGCAGCAGTACTTC	NA	TRBJ2-7	TRBV5-1	NA
CASSISPAGKEKLFF	TGTGCCAGTAGTATCAGTCCGGCAGGAAAGGAAAAACTGTTTTTT	NA	TRBJ1-4	TRBV19	NA
CASLPEGTGGEQYF	TGTGCCAGCCTCCCCGAAGGGACAGGGGGCGAGCAGTACTTC	NA	TRBJ2-7	TRBV2	TRBD1
CASSTSLEGGLNQPQHF	TGTGCCAGCAGCACCTCCCTGGAAGGGGGTCTAAATCAGCCCCAGCATTTT	NA	TRBJ1-5	TRBV7-9	NA
CASSLAGTRSYEQYF	TGCGCCAGCAGCTTAGCCGGGACTAGATCCTACGAGCAGTACTTC	NA	TRBJ2-7	TRBV5-1	TRBD2
CASSEADTGELFF	TGTGCCAGCAGTGAAGCAGACACCGGGGAGCTGTTTTTT	NA	TRBJ2-2	TRBV6-5	NA
CASSLRDRADTQYF	TGCGCCAGCAGCTTGAGAGACAGGGCAGATACGCAGTATTTT	few	TRBJ2-3	TRBV5-1	TRBD1
CASSLRGQGKDSPLHF	TGTGCCAGCAGCTTACGGGGACAGGGAAAGGATTCACCCCTCCACTTT	NA	TRBJ1-6	TRBV7-2	TRBD1
CATGLAGTYEQYF	TGTGCCACCGGACTAGCGGGGACCTACGAGCAGTACTTC	NA	TRBJ2-7	TRBV10-3	TRBD2
CASSLNRGLSNQPQHF	TGCGCCAGCAGCCTAAACAGGGGGCTTAGCAATCAGCCCCAGCATTTT	NA	TRBJ1-5	TRBV4-1	TRBD1
CASNQYRGQTEAFF	TGTGCCAGCAATCAATACAGGGGGCAAACTGAAGCTTTCTTT	NA	TRBJ1-1	TRBV6-5	TRBD1
CASSLIGRGGKETQYF	TGCGCCAGCAGCTTGATAGGCCGGGGGGGTAAAGAGACCCAGTACTTC	NA	TRBJ2-5	TRBV5-1	TRBD2
CASRLSRGGNYGYTF	TGTGCCAGCAGACTATCTCGTGGGGGGAACTATGGCTACACCTTC	once	TRBJ1-2	TRBV6-5	NA
CASSGLAGETQYF	TGTGCCAGCAGCGGACTAGCGGGAGAGACCCAGTACTTC	NA	TRBJ2-5	TRBV4-2	TRBD2
CASSLGLGEKKYF	TGTGCCAGCAGCCTCGGACTAGGGGAGAAAAAGTACTTC	NA	TRBJ2-7	TRBV28	TRBD2
CASSYSGTSGSYEQYF	TGTGCCAGCAGTTACTCGGGGACTAGCGGCTCCTACGAGCAGTACTTC	few	TRBJ2-7	TRBV6-6	TRBD2
CASSFTGGREKLFF	TGCGCCAGCAGCTTTACAGGTGGTCGCGAAAAACTGTTTTTT	NA	TRBJ1-4	TRBV5-1	NA
CASSLVASGRYNEQFF	TGTGCCAGCAGCTTAGTGGCTAGCGGGAGGTACAATGAGCAGTTCTTC	NA	TRBJ2-1	TRBV7-2	TRBD2
CASSLATPLLEQYF	TGCGCCAGCAGCTTAGCGACGCCCCTTCTCGAGCAGTACTTC	NA	TRBJ2-7	TRBV5-1	NA
CSAKPEETQYF	TGCAGTGCTAAGCCGGAAGAGACCCAGTACTTC	NA	TRBJ2-5	TRBV20-1	NA
CASSVRGRPPSYGYTF	TGTGCCAGCAGTGTCAGGGGGCGCCCTCCTAGCTATGGCTACACCTTC	few	TRBJ1-2	TRBV6-1	TRBD1
CSVRVDYGYTF	TGCAGTGTGAGGGTAGACTATGGCTACACCTTC	NA	TRBJ1-2	TRBV20-1	NA
CASRAPRGNYGYTF	TGTGCCAGCAGAGCCCCTAGGGGGAACTATGGCTACACCTTC	NA	TRBJ1-2	TRBV6-5	NA
CASSVGDRSNQPQHF	TGTGCCAGCAGCGTCGGAGACAGATCAAATCAGCCCCAGCATTTT	NA	TRBJ1-5	TRBV9	NA
CASSLDRSSRLGQGWTEAFF	TGTGCCAGCAGCTTAGATCGTTCTAGTCGGTTGGGACAGGGTTGGACTGAAGCTTTCTTT	NA	TRBJ1-1	TRBV11-2	TRBD1
CASSSGAGSYNEQFF	TGTGCCAGCAGCTCAGGGGCAGGTTCCTACAATGAGCAGTTCTTC	once	TRBJ2-1	TRBV5-6	NA
CASSFTGGGWDYGYTF	TGTGCCAGCAGTTTCACAGGGGGAGGTTGGGACTATGGCTACACCTTC	once	TRBJ1-2	TRBV28	TRBD1
CASSRLTGTNTEAFF	TGTGCCAGCAGTAGATTGACAGGGACGAACACTGAAGCTTTCTTT	NA	TRBJ1-1	TRBV28	TRBD1
CATRKSPQGEQYF	TGCGCCACCAGAAAGTCCCCACAGGGCGAGCAGTACTTC	NA	TRBJ2-7	TRBV10-2	NA
CASSFGLPFDAFF	TGTGCCAGCAGCTTCGGGTTACCCTTCGACGCTTTCTTT	NA	TRBJ1-1	TRBV7-9	NA
CASSLARGGEQFF	TGTGCCAGCAGCTTAGCGCGCGGTGGTGAGCAGTTCTTC	NA	TRBJ2-1	TRBV7-9	NA
CASSRGGGQGFYEQYF	TGTGCCAGCAGCCGAGGGGGTGGACAGGGGTTTTACGAGCAGTACTTC	NA	TRBJ2-7	TRBV4-2	TRBD1
CASSLFGYRASGNSYNEQFF	TGTGCCAGCAGTTTGTTTGGCTATCGAGCTAGCGGCAACTCCTACAATGAGCAGTTCTTC	NA	TRBJ2-1	TRBV28	TRBD2
CASSFGGWTEAFF	TGTGCCAGCAGTTTCGGGGGATGGACTGAAGCTTTCTTT	few	TRBJ1-1	TRBV28	NA
CASSIGAGGFDEQFF	TGTGCCAGCTCAATAGGGGCGGGGGGTTTCGATGAGCAGTTCTTC	NA	TRBJ2-1	TRBV7-7	TRBD2
CATSRDGAVMNTEAFF	TGTGCCACCAGCAGAGACGGGGCAGTCATGAACACTGAAGCTTTCTTT	NA	TRBJ1-1	TRBV15	NA
CASSQEGLGQVAFF	TGTGCCAGCAGCCAAGAGGGTTTGGGACAGGTAGCTTTCTTT	NA	TRBJ1-1	TRBV4-2	TRBD1
CASQDRGQRDTQYF	TGTGCTAGTCAGGACAGGGGGCAACGTGATACGCAGTATTTT	NA	TRBJ2-3	TRBV12-5	TRBD1
CASSLEDTQYF	TGCGCCAGCAGCTTGGAGGATACGCAGTATTTT	NA	TRBJ2-3	TRBV5-1	NA
CASSLRGDTDWSYEQYF	TGTGCCAGCAGCTTAAGAGGGGACACGGACTGGTCCTACGAGCAGTACTTC	NA	TRBJ2-7	TRBV7-9	NA
CASRPTGQGDTQYF	TGTGCCAGCAGACCAACGGGACAGGGAGATACGCAGTATTTT	once	TRBJ2-3	TRBV7-9	TRBD1
CATSSRKAGSPLHF	TGTGCCACCAGCAGTCGCAAGGCGGGGTCACCCCTCCACTTT	NA	TRBJ1-6	TRBV15	NA
CASSPRDILNQPQHF	TGTGCCAGCAGTCCCCGGGACATACTCAATCAGCCCCAGCATTTT	NA	TRBJ1-5	TRBV6-1	NA
CASSTAPGTSYEQYF	TGTGCCAGCAGCACCGCACCCGGGACTTCCTACGAGCAGTACTTC	NA	TRBJ2-7	TRBV7-3	NA
CASSIRGSEQYF	TGTGCCAGCAGCATCAGGGGTTCCGAGCAGTACTTC	NA	TRBJ2-7	TRBV13	NA
CASSEVGAEGYTF	TGTGCCAGCAGTGAAGTGGGCGCGGAAGGCTACACCTTC	NA	TRBJ1-2	TRBV2	NA
CASSRASGGTYEQYF	TGTGCCAGCTCACGGGCTAGCGGGGGGACCTACGAGCAGTACTTC	NA	TRBJ2-7	TRBV18	TRBD2
CASSPQTDTQYF	TGTGCCAGCAGCCCGCAGACAGATACGCAGTATTTT	few	TRBJ2-3	TRBV11-2	NA
CASSIAMNTEAFF	TGTGCCAGTAGTATAGCGATGAACACTGAAGCTTTCTTT	NA	TRBJ1-1	TRBV19	NA
CASSLTGYNEQFF	TGCGCCAGCAGCTTGACAGGATACAATGAGCAGTTCTTC	few	TRBJ2-1	TRBV10-1	NA
CASSVSGANVLTF	TGTGCCAGCAGTGTCTCTGGGGCCAACGTCCTGACTTTC	NA	TRBJ2-6	TRBV2	NA
CASSQGTGRSPLHF	TGCGCCAGCAGCCAAGGGACAGGGCGATCACCCCTCCACTTT	NA	TRBJ1-6	TRBV4-3	TRBD1
CASSQENIQYF	TGCGCCAGCAGCCAAGAAAACATTCAGTACTTC	NA	TRBJ2-4	TRBV4-1	NA
CASSRPPGLGNTIYF	TGTGCCAGCAGCCGACCCCCCGGGCTTGGAAACACCATATATTTT	NA	TRBJ1-3	TRBV28	NA
CASKITGNTYEQYF	TGTGCCAGTAAAATAACAGGCAACACCTACGAGCAGTACTTC	NA	TRBJ2-7	TRBV19	NA
CASSIRSGWYGTGELFF	TGTGCCAGTAGTATACGTAGCGGGTGGTACGGCACCGGGGAGCTGTTTTTT	NA	TRBJ2-2	TRBV19	TRBD2